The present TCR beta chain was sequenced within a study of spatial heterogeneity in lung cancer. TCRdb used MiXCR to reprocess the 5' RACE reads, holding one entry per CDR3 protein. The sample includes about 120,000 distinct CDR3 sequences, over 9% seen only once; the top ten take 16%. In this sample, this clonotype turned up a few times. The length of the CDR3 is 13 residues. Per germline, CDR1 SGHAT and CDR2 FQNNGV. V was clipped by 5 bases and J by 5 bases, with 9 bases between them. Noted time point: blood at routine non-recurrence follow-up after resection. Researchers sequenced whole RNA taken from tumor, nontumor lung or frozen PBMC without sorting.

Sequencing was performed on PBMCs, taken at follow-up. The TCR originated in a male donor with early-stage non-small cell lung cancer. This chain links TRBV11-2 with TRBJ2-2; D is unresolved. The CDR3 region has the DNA TGTGCCAGCAGCCCCCGCCAGACCGGGGAGCTGTTTTTT. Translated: CASSPRQTGELFF.